This T cell receptor (beta chain) was identified during a study of OX40 agonist ivuxolimab in advanced cancers. General study findings and limits: Expanded peripheral T cells had an undetermined antigen specificity. Patients who responded partially at 0.1-3.0 mg/kg showed clonal expansion ranking among the lowest.

This clone appeared a few times. Its antigen is currently unknown. TCRdb's copy holds only in-frame clones and misses some; the assay was immunoSEQ multiplex PCR. The table shows about 76,000 clones, with approximately 85% occurring only once. This receptor was obtained from an adult with an advanced solid tumor such as melanoma, head and neck, liver or kidney cancer. The input for sequencing was CD4+ or CD8+ T cells sorted from blood, taken in a trial of the OX40 agonist ivuxolimab.

CDR3 sequence reads: CASSERSSYNEQFF. The CDR3 nucleotides are TGTGCCAGCAGTGAACGAAGCTCCTACAATGAGCAGTTCTTC. The chain uses TRBV6-1 and TRBJ2-1; no definite D call. Trimming removed 2 bases from V and 0 bases from J, with 5 bases in between. This CDR3 region has 14 residues. Germline V gene data show CDR1 as MNHNS and CDR2 as SASEGT.